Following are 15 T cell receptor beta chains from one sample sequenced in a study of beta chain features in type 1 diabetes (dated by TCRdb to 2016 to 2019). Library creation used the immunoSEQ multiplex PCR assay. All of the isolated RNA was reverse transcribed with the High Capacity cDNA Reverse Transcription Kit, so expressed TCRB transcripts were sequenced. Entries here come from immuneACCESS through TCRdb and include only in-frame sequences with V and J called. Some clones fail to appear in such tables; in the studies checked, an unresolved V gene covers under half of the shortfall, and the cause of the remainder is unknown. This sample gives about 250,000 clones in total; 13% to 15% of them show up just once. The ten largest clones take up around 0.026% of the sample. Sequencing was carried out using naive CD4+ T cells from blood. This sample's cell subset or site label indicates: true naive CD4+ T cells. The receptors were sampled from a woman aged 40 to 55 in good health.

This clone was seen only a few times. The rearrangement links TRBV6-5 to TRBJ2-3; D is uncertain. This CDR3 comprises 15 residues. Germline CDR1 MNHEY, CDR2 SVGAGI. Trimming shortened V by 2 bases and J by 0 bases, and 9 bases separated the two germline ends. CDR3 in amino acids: CASSYAALSTDTQYF. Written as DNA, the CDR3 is TGTGCCAGCAGTTACGCCGCGTTAAGCACAGATACGCAGTATTTT.

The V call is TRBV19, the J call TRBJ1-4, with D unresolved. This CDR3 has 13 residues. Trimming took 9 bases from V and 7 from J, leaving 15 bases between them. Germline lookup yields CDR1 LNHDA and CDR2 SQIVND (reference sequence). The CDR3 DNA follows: TGTGCCAGCCGACGTAAGCGAGGTGAAAAACTGTTTTTT. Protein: CASRRKRGEKLFF. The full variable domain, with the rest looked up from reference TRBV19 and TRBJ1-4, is DGGITQSPKYLFRKEGQNVTLSCEQNLNHDAMYWYRQDPGQGLRLIYYSQIVNDFQKGDIAEGYSVSREKKESFPLTVTSAQKNPTAFYLCASRRKRGEKLFFGSGTQLSVL.

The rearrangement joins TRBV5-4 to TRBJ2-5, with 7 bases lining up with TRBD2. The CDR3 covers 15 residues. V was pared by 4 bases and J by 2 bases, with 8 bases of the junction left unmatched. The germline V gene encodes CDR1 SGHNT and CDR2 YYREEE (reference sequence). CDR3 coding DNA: TGTGCCAGCAGCCCTCCCGGGGGGAGGCAAGAGACCCAGTACTTC. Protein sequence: CASSPPGGRQETQYF.

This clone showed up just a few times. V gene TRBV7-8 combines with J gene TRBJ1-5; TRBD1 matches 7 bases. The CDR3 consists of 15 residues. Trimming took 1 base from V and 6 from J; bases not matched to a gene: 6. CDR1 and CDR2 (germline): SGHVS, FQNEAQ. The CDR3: CASSLVTGIRQPQHF. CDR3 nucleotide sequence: TGTGCCAGCAGCTTAGTGACAGGGATTCGTCAGCCCCAGCATTTT. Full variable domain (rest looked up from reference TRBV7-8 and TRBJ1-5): GAGVSQSPRYKVAKRGQDVALRCDPISGHVSLFWYQQALGQGPEFLTYFQNEAQLDKSGLPSDRFFAERPEGSVSTLKIQRTQQEDSAVYLCASSLVTGIRQPQHFGDGTRLSIL.

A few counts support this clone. CDR3 protein: CASSQYTVGNYGYTF. CDR3 coding DNA: TGTGCCAGCAGCCAATACACAGTGGGTAACTATGGCTACACCTTC. V usage is TRBV5-6 and J usage is TRBJ1-2; no clear D gene. The CDR3 sequence is 15 residues long. Germline V CDR1 and CDR2: SGHDT, YYEEEE. Trimming shortened V by 4 bases and J by 1 base, and 14 bases separated the two germline ends.

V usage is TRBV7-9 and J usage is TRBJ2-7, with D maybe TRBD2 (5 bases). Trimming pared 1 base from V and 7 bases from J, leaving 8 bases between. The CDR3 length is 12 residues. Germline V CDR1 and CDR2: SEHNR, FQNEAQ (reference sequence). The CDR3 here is CASSLEREEQYF. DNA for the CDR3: TGTGCCAGCAGCTTAGAGAGGGAAGAGCAGTACTTC.

The CDR3, as DNA: TGTGCCAGCAGCGCGTTAGGACAGGGGAAAACCCAGTACTTC. This translates into CASSALGQGKTQYF. The chain joins TRBV7-7 to TRBJ2-5; 9 bases are a match to TRBD1. With 5 bases clipped from V and 8 bases from J, the junction kept 9 bases outside the gene matches. This CDR3 comprises 14 residues. CDR1 and CDR2 (germline): SSHAT, FNYEAQ (reference sequence).

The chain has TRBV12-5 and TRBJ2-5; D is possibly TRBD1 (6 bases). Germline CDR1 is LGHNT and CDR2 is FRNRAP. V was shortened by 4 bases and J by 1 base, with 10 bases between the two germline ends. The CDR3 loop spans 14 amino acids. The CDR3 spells CASGSGDIQETQYF. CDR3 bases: TGTGCTAGTGGTTCAGGGGACATCCAAGAGACCCAGTACTTC.

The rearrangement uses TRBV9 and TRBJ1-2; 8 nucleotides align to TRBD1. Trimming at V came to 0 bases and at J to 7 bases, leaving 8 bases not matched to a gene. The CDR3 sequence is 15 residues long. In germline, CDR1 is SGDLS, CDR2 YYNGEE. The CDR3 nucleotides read TGTGCCAGCAGCGTAGTACCCGGACAGGGAGTTGGCTACACCTTC. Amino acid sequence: CASSVVPGQGVGYTF.

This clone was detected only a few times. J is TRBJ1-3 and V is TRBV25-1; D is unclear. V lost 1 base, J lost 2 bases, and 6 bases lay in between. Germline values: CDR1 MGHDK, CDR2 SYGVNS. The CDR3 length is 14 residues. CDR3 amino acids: CASSESTAGNTIYF. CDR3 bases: TGTGCCAGCAGTGAATCTACAGCTGGAAACACCATATATTTT. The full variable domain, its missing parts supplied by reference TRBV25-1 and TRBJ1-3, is EADIYQTPRYLVIGTGKKITLECSQTMGHDKMYWYQQDPGMELHLIHYSYGVNSTEKGDLSSESTVSRIRTEHFPLTLESARPSHTSQYLCASSESTAGNTIYFGEGSWLTVV.

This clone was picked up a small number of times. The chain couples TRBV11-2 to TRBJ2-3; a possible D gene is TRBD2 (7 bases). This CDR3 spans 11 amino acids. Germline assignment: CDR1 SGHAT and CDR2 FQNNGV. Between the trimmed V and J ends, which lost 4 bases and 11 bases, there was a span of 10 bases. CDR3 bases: TGTGCCAGCAGCTCCGGGGGGCTGCAGTATTTT. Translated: CASSSGGLQYF.

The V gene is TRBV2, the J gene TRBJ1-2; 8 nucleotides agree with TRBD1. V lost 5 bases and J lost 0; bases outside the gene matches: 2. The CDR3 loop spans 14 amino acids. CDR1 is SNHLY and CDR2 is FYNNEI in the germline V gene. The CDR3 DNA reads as TGTGCCAGCAGTCAGGGGGCTACTAACTATGGCTACACCTTC. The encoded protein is CASSQGATNYGYTF.

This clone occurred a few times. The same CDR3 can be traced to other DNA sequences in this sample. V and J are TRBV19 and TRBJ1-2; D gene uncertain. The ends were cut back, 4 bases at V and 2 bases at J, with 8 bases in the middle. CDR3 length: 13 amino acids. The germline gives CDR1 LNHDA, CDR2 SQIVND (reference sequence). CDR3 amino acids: CASSTTANYGYTF. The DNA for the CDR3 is TGTGCCAGTAGTACCACAGCAAACTATGGCTACACCTTC.

CDR3 in DNA: TGTGCCAGCAGGAGGACAGAGACGTATGGCTACACCTTC. Amino acid sequence: CASRRTETYGYTF. The V and J genes are TRBV6-1 and TRBJ1-2; tentatively, D is TRBD1 (6 bases). CDR3 size: 13 residues. In germline, CDR1 is MNHNS, CDR2 SASEGT. The germline V and J ends were trimmed by 6 bases and 5 bases, with 13 bases remaining between them.

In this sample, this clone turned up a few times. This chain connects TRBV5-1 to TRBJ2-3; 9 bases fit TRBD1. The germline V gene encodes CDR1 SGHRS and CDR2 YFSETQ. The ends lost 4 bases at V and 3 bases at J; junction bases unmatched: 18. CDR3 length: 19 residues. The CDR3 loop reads CASSTLSKQGARPTDTQYF. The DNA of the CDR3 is TGCGCCAGCAGCACCCTATCCAAACAGGGGGCGAGACCTACAGATACGCAGTATTTT.